A single sample gave rise to the 31 T cell receptor beta chains below, sequenced in a study of cytomegalovirus exposure and HLA in healthy donors. Profiling relied on immunoSEQ multiplex PCR, and the TCRdb table lists in-frame clones only, not all of them. The repertoire holds around 190,000 clones, with 85% as singletons. Input material: PBMCs. These receptors were collected from a man between 18 and 35 years old in good health and CMV-seropositive.

The rearrangement joins TRBV28 to TRBJ1-5, with D possibly being TRBD1 (6 bases). Germline V gene data show CDR1 as MDHEN and CDR2 as SYDVKM. The CDR3 totals 13 residues. The V gene lost 3 bases and the J gene lost 9 bases, with 12 bases spanning the gap. DNA of the CDR3: TGTGCCAGCAGTTTGGACAGCTTAGGGCCCCAGCATTTT. Translating gives CASSLDSLGPQHF.

Only one count was recorded for this clone. This sequence joins TRBV9 and TRBJ2-3; 8 nucleotides match TRBD2. The CDR3 consists of 15 residues. J lost 2 bases, V lost 3 bases, and 5 bases had no gene match. Germline CDR1 is SGDLS and CDR2 is YYNGEE. CDR3 sequence reads: CASSAYSGTTDTQYF. The CDR3, as DNA: TGTGCCAGCAGCGCCTATAGCGGGACCACAGATACGCAGTATTTT.

V gene TRBV15 combines with J gene TRBJ2-4, with 13 bases aligning to TRBD2. This CDR3 comprises 17 residues. Germline V gives CDR1 LNHNV, CDR2 YYDKDF (reference sequence). Trimming took 3 bases from V and 0 from J; bases not matched to a gene: 2. The chain's CDR3 is CATSSGTSGTAKNIQYF. CDR3 nucleotides: TGTGCCACCAGCAGCGGGACTAGCGGGACAGCCAAAAACATTCAGTACTTC.

The chain uses TRBV7-9 and TRBJ1-2; weak D call: TRBD1 (6 bases). Per the germline V gene, CDR1 is SEHNR and CDR2 is FQNEAQ (reference sequence). The CDR3 length is 13 residues. Trimming removed 1 base at V and 6 bases at J, with 9 bases between. The CDR3 nucleotides read TGTGCCAGCAGCTTAGGACAGGCGGATGGCTACACCTTC. Translating it yields CASSLGQADGYTF.

This sequence joins TRBV27 and TRBJ2-5, with D possibly TRBD2 on 5 matching bases. Matching the DNA end better, TRBJ2-7 makes the J call doubtful. This CDR3 is built from 13 residues. The germline V gene has CDR1 MNHEY and CDR2 SMNVEV (reference sequence). CDR3: CASRRGLNYEQYF. The DNA of the CDR3 is TGTGCCAGCAGACGAGGGTTGAACTACGAGCAGTACTTC.

The chain joins TRBV28 to TRBJ1-2, with 9 bases aligning to TRBD1. Germline V lookup: CDR1 MDHEN, CDR2 SYDVKM. The CDR3 sequence is 15 residues long. Trimming removed 8 bases from V and 4 bases from J; junction bases left unmatched: 11. CDR3 amino acids: CASRGPTGGSYGYTF. Here the CDR3 DNA reads TGTGCCAGCCGTGGGCCCACAGGGGGCAGCTATGGCTACACCTTC.

V usage is TRBV30 and J usage is TRBJ2-7, with D perhaps matching TRBD1 (6 bases). The CDR3 covers 16 residues. Germline-derived CDR1 and CDR2 are GTSNPN and SVGIG (reference sequence). Trimming took 3 bases from V and 3 from J, leaving 21 bases between them. Here the CDR3 DNA reads TGTGCCTGGAGCGGACTCACCGGACAGAGAGACTACGAGCAGTACTTC. This translates into CAWSGLTGQRDYEQYF. The whole variable domain, filled in from reference TRBV30 and TRBJ2-7, reads SQTIHQWPATLVQPVGSPLSLECTVEGTSNPNLYWYRQAAGRGLQLLFYSVGIGQISSEVPQNLSASRPQDRQFILSSKKLLLSDSGFYLCAWSGLTGQRDYEQYFGPGTRLTVT.

This clone was seen a single time. This chain connects TRBV6-6 to TRBJ1-5; 8 bases align to TRBD1. CDR1 is MNHNY and CDR2 is SVGAGI in the germline V gene (reference sequence). There are 14 residues in the CDR3. The V segment lost 6 bases and the J segment 4 bases; nucleotides outside the gene matches: 5. The CDR3 is CASSRDRGNQPQHF. The CDR3 DNA follows: TGTGCCAGCAGCCGCGACAGGGGAAATCAGCCCCAGCATTTT.

The CDR3 region is CASSLRQLTYEQYF. CDR3 bases: TGTGCCAGCAGTTTACGACAGCTAACCTACGAGCAGTACTTC. The chain employs TRBV28 and TRBJ2-7, with D perhaps matching TRBD1 (5 bases). Germline loops: CDR1 MDHEN, CDR2 SYDVKM. The ends were cut back, 2 bases at V and 2 bases at J, with 10 bases in the middle. The CDR3 is made up of 14 amino acids.

The chain has TRBV5-4 and TRBJ2-3, with 7 bases identical to TRBD2. The CDR3 consists of 15 residues. With 4 bases clipped from V and 1 base from J, the junction kept 6 bases outside the gene matches. The germline gives CDR1 SGHNT, CDR2 YYREEE (reference sequence). CDR3: CASSPRTSGTDTQYF. The CDR3 DNA follows: TGTGCCAGCAGCCCCCGGACTAGTGGCACAGATACGCAGTATTTT.

The chain couples TRBV2 to TRBJ1-1, with D tentatively TRBD1 (6 bases). V lost 2 bases to trimming and J lost 1 base, with 8 bases between them. This CDR3 contains 14 residues. Germline V gene data show CDR1 as SNHLY and CDR2 as FYNNEI. The CDR3 DNA reads TGTGCCAGCAGTGAACAGGGGCGGAACACTGAAGCTTTCTTT. Translation gives CASSEQGRNTEAFF.

The chain employs TRBV13 and TRBJ1-5; D gene ambiguous. The V end lost 0 bases, the J end lost 4 bases, and 7 bases lay between the germline ends. The CDR3 runs to 14 residues. Looked up from germline, CDR1 is PRHDT and CDR2 is FYEKMQ (reference sequence). The CDR3 sequence is CASSLGADNQPQHF. The DNA for the CDR3 is TGTGCCAGCAGCTTAGGGGCAGATAATCAGCCCCAGCATTTT. Complete variable domain (other parts from reference TRBV13 and TRBJ1-5): AAGVIQSPRHLIKEKRETATLKCYPIPRHDTVYWYQQGPGQDPQFLISFYEKMQSDKGSIPDRFSAQQFSDYHSELNMSSLELGDSALYFCASSLGADNQPQHFGDGTRLSIL.

The chain joins TRBV5-6 to TRBJ2-7, with D possibly being TRBD1 (7 bases). CDR3 size: 15 residues. The V gene's germline CDR1 is SGHDT and CDR2 YYEEEE. Trimming took 2 bases from V and 2 from J, leaving 14 bases between them. The CDR3 loop is CASSLVQGGPYEQYF. The CDR3 DNA follows: TGTGCCAGCAGCTTAGTCCAGGGGGGACCCTACGAGCAGTACTTC.

The chain employs TRBV15 and TRBJ1-1; no firm D call. Trimming removed 0 bases from V and 1 base from J, with 6 bases in between. Germline CDR1 and CDR2: LNHNV and YYDKDF (reference sequence). This CDR3 is 14 amino acids long. CDR3 in DNA: TGTGCCACCAGCAGAGATGTCAGGAACACTGAAGCTTTCTTT. It encodes CATSRDVRNTEAFF.

In its sample, this clone was seen once. This rearrangement joins TRBV18 to TRBJ2-7; the match to TRBD1 covers 11 bases. After removal of 6 bases from V and 2 bases from J, the junction contained 6 bases not matched to a gene. The germline V gene encodes CDR1 KGHSH and CDR2 LQKENI. This CDR3 has 15 residues. The CDR3 reads CASSLDRGPPYEQYF. Here the CDR3 DNA reads TGTGCCAGCTCCCTGGACAGGGGGCCCCCCTACGAGCAGTACTTC.

A note on this clone: This sample also contains other DNA sequences that code for the same CDR3. The chain combines TRBV5-1 with TRBJ2-7; a weak D match, TRBD1 (5 bases). CDR1 is SGHRS, CDR2 YFSETQ, per germline. Trimming cost V 5 bases and J 0 bases, with 9 bases left between them. This CDR3 has 13 residues. The CDR3 loop reads CASSQGSSYEQYF. Here the CDR3 DNA reads TGCGCCAGCAGTCAGGGCAGCTCCTACGAGCAGTACTTC.

This chain uses TRBV4-2 with TRBJ2-7; 12 nucleotides match TRBD2. The germline V gene has CDR1 LGHNA and CDR2 YNFKEQ. V dropped 4 bases and J dropped 4; count of bases not matched to a gene: 5. The CDR3 loop spans 15 amino acids. Here the CDR3 DNA reads TGTGCCAGCAGCCGCATTCTAGCGGGAGGGTACGAGCAGTACTTC. It is translated as CASSRILAGGYEQYF.

The J gene is TRBJ1-5, the V gene TRBV6-6; D is uncertain. Trimming pared 7 bases from V and 2 bases from J, leaving 12 bases between. CDR3 size: 14 residues. CDR1 is MNHNY and CDR2 is SVGAGI in the germline V gene (reference sequence). CDR3 sequence reads: CASIQSGGNQPQHF. In DNA, the CDR3 is TGTGCCAGCATCCAAAGTGGAGGCAATCAGCCCCAGCATTTT.

CDR3 sequence reads: CASSAGSQGPYNEQFF. In DNA, the CDR3 is TGTGCCAGCAGCGCGGGTTCACAGGGGCCCTACAATGAGCAGTTCTTC. The V call is TRBV9, the J call TRBJ2-1; 7 bases fit TRBD1. The germline gives CDR1 SGDLS, CDR2 YYNGEE. The CDR3 has 16 residues. V trimming: 3 bases; J trimming: 2 bases; junction bases outside the gene matches: 8.

This chain connects TRBV9 to TRBJ1-2, with D perhaps matching TRBD1 (6 bases). Germline V gives CDR1 SGDLS, CDR2 YYNGEE. V lost 0 bases and J lost 5, with 11 bases in between. This CDR3 has 14 amino acids. CDR3 region: CASSVEQGRYGYTF. CDR3 nucleotide sequence: TGTGCCAGCAGCGTAGAACAGGGTCGGTATGGCTACACCTTC.

CDR3 nucleotides: TGTGCCTGGAGTAGGGGGAGGGCGCGAGAGGCCTATGGCTACACCTTC. Its translation is CAWSRGRAREAYGYTF. The chain is built from TRBV30 and TRBJ1-2; TRBD1 might be the D (6 bases). Trimming removed 2 bases at V and 4 bases at J, with 20 bases between. CDR1 and CDR2 from the germline V gene are GTSNPN and SVGIG (reference sequence). The CDR3 consists of 16 residues.

This clone was seen a handful of times. The CDR3 DNA follows: TGTGCCAGCAGCTTAGGACAGGGTCCTGAAGCTTTCTTT. It yields the protein CASSLGQGPEAFF. The genes are TRBV5-4 and TRBJ1-1; 8 bases agree with TRBD1. Trimming removed 2 bases from V and 6 bases from J; junction bases left unmatched: 3. The CDR3 extends over 13 amino acids. Germline-derived CDR1 and CDR2 are SGHNT and YYREEE (reference sequence). The variable domain in full, completed from reference TRBV5-4 and TRBJ1-1, reads ETGVTQSPTHLIKTRGQQVTLRCSSQSGHNTVSWYQQALGQGPQFIFQYYREEENGRGNFPPRFSGLQFPNYSSELNVNALELDDSALYLCASSLGQGPEAFFGQGTRLTVV.

This chain links TRBV15 with TRBJ2-2; possible D gene TRBD1, 5 bases. This CDR3 contains 15 residues. The germline V gene encodes CDR1 LNHNV and CDR2 YYDKDF (reference sequence). The V end was cut by 8 bases, the J end by 3 bases, with 16 bases between. As DNA, the CDR3 is TGTGCCACCCCCGCGTTCCGACAGTACACCGGGGAGCTGTTTTTT. Its protein product is CATPAFRQYTGELFF.

In its sample, this clone was seen a few times. The rearrangement uses TRBV30 and TRBJ2-7, with 7 bases lining up with TRBD1. V lost 2 bases, J lost 7 bases, and 8 bases stayed unmatched. The CDR3 has 13 residues. From germline, CDR1 is GTSNPN and CDR2 SVGIG (reference sequence). CDR3 residues: CAWSIGDSGEQYF. In nucleotides, the CDR3 is TGTGCCTGGAGTATAGGGGACAGTGGGGAGCAGTACTTC.

This sequence joins TRBV7-9 and TRBJ2-7; TRBD1 agrees at 8 bases. Germline-derived CDR1 and CDR2 are SEHNR and FQNEAQ (reference sequence). There are 14 residues in the CDR3. After removal of 5 bases from V and 2 bases from J, the junction contained 5 bases not matched to a gene. Here the CDR3 DNA reads TGTGCCAGCAGCCCAGACAGGGGTCCCTACGAGCAGTACTTC. It encodes CASSPDRGPYEQYF.

The chain has TRBV30 and TRBJ1-4, with D unresolved. The CDR3 covers 13 residues. Trimming removed 2 bases at V and 0 bases at J, with 4 bases between. Germline V CDR1 and CDR2: GTSNPN, SVGIG (reference sequence). The CDR3 loop is CAWSISTNEKLFF. The CDR3 DNA is TGTGCCTGGAGTATATCAACTAATGAAAAACTGTTTTTT.

The chain links TRBV13 to TRBJ2-7, with TRBD2 matching 13 bases. CDR3 length: 16 amino acids. V shed 5 bases and J 4 bases; nucleotides not matched to a gene: 8. Germline V CDR1 and CDR2: PRHDT, FYEKMQ (reference sequence). The CDR3 sequence: CASSPGLAGASYEQYF. CDR3 nucleotide sequence: TGTGCCAGCAGCCCAGGACTAGCGGGAGCATCTTACGAGCAGTACTTC. Full variable domain (rest looked up from reference TRBV13 and TRBJ2-7): AAGVIQSPRHLIKEKRETATLKCYPIPRHDTVYWYQQGPGQDPQFLISFYEKMQSDKGSIPDRFSAQQFSDYHSELNMSSLELGDSALYFCASSPGLAGASYEQYFGPGTRLTVT.

The chain combines TRBV6-1 with TRBJ1-2, with 9 bases fitting TRBD1. CDR3 size: 15 residues. Unmatched junction bases numbered 10, after V lost 6 bases and J lost 5 bases. Germline loops: CDR1 MNHNS, CDR2 SASEGT. CDR3 loop: CASRRPTGQGYGYTF. The DNA for the CDR3 is TGTGCCAGCAGGAGACCCACCGGACAGGGGTATGGCTACACCTTC.

The rearrangement joins TRBV13 to TRBJ1-5; TRBD1 matches 9 bases. V gave up 0 bases and J gave up 2 bases; unmatched junction bases: 2. The length of the CDR3 is 16 residues. Germline loops: CDR1 PRHDT, CDR2 FYEKMQ (reference sequence). CDR3 bases: TGTGCCAGCAGCTTAGGGAGGACAGGGGGCAATCAGCCCCAGCATTTT. Its protein is CASSLGRTGGNQPQHF. Looking up the rest from reference TRBV13 and TRBJ1-5 gives the full variable domain: AAGVIQSPRHLIKEKRETATLKCYPIPRHDTVYWYQQGPGQDPQFLISFYEKMQSDKGSIPDRFSAQQFSDYHSELNMSSLELGDSALYFCASSLGRTGGNQPQHFGDGTRLSIL.

The rearrangement joins TRBV28 to TRBJ1-4; D possibly corresponds to TRBD1 (5 bases). This CDR3 contains 13 residues. Germline CDR1 reads MDHEN; CDR2 reads SYDVKM. V lost 6 bases and J lost 5, with 10 bases in between. CDR3 DNA: TGTGCCAGCAGCCTACCAGGGAATGAAAAACTGTTTTTT. This translates into CASSLPGNEKLFF.

V usage is TRBV5-1 and J usage is TRBJ2-2; 8 bases fit TRBD1. This CDR3 is 15 amino acids long. CDR1 SGHRS and CDR2 YFSETQ come from the germline V gene. With V trimmed by 0 bases and J by 5 bases, 3 bases remained unmatched. CDR3 residues: CASSLATGGTGELFF. DNA for the CDR3: TGCGCCAGCAGCTTGGCCACAGGGGGGACCGGGGAGCTGTTTTTT.